This T cell receptor (beta chain) came from a study of T cell responses to AZD1222 COVID-19 vaccine. This CDR3 contains 14 residues. The germline V gene encodes CDR1 SGHRS and CDR2 YFSETQ. The V and J ends lost 4 bases and 7 bases, in that order; junction bases with no gene match: 7. The table came from immunoSEQ multiplex PCR; TCRdb's copy has only in-frame clones and leaves some out. The table includes 95,000 to 150,000 clones, 70% to 90% detected once. J is TRBJ1-1 and V is TRBV5-1; 10 nucleotides line up with TRBD1. Here the sequenced sample was peripheral blood, taken on day 0 of AZD1222 vaccination. The TCR originated in an adult in good health. CDR3 protein: CASSKTGGAGEAFF. The CDR3 DNA follows: TGCGCCAGCAGCAAGACAGGGGGCGCGGGTGAAGCTTTCTTT.